The following is a T cell receptor (beta chain) sequence with its context. Its antigen is unidentified. The CDR3 totals 15 residues. CDR1 is MDHEN and CDR2 is SYDVKM in the germline V gene. V was clipped by 5 bases and J by 5 bases, with 19 bases between them. The entry originates in a study of T cell responses to AZD1222 COVID-19 vaccine. Whole-study results and caveats: Among those given AZD1222, only 6 or 7 were seropositive at baseline. Repertoire sampling was restricted to post-peak T cell response timepoints.

TCRdb's copy holds only in-frame clones and misses some; the assay was immunoSEQ multiplex PCR. The repertoire holds roughly 67,000 clones, with 80% to 90% as singletons. The material was peripheral blood, obtained 28 days after the second AZD1222 dose. The chain employs TRBV28 and TRBJ2-7, with a possible D match to TRBD1 (6 bases). The clonotype was recovered from an adult who received the AZD1222 COVID-19 vaccine. In DNA form, the CDR3 reads TGTGCCAGCAGTCCTTCTATCAGGGGTTTGGACGAGCAGTACTTC. Translating gives CASSPSIRGLDEQYF.